Listed below are T cell receptor beta chains from one sample, sequenced in a study of CD8+CD57+ T cells in acquired aplastic anemia. TCRdb processed the reads anew with MiXCR; each CDR3 protein has one entry. The sample comprises 100,000 to 150,000 distinct CDR3 sequences, 48% of which are singletons, and about 2.3% rests with the top ten. The sequenced sample was sorted CD4+, CD8+, or CD8+CD57+ T cells (not recorded which) from PBMCs. The receptors shown here come from a human donor in good health, serving as a control. The CDR3 runs from the conserved cysteine through the conserved F or W. Each record gives: J gene, CDR3 length, V gene, CDR3 protein.

j_call: TRBJ1-2
cdr3_length: 13
v_call: TRBV7-2
cdr3_aa: CASSIERGYGYTF

j_call: TRBJ1-2
cdr3_length: 12
v_call: TRBV29-1
cdr3_aa: CSVSGGDYGYTF

j_call: TRBJ1-6
cdr3_length: 15
v_call: TRBV9
cdr3_aa: CASSTTGQGDSPLHF

j_call: TRBJ2-3
cdr3_length: 17
v_call: TRBV30
cdr3_aa: CAWSVRLAGGHGDTQYF

j_call: TRBJ2-1
cdr3_length: 16
v_call: TRBV7-2
cdr3_aa: CASSLAGGFGSNEQFF

j_call: TRBJ1-3
cdr3_length: 15
v_call: TRBV20-1
cdr3_aa: CSARRDRASGNTIYF

j_call: TRBJ2-5
cdr3_length: 15
v_call: TRBV19
cdr3_aa: CAIPPSSGGGETQYF

j_call: TRBJ1-2
cdr3_length: 16
v_call: TRBV2
cdr3_aa: CASSETRTGLGYGYTF

j_call: TRBJ2-7
cdr3_length: 13
v_call: TRBV12-3/TRBV12-4
cdr3_aa: CASRIQGSNEQYF

j_call: TRBJ1-3
cdr3_length: 14
v_call: TRBV29-1
cdr3_aa: CSVATASSGNTIYF

j_call: TRBJ2-2
cdr3_length: 14
v_call: TRBV7-7
cdr3_aa: CASSPGTNTGELFF

j_call: TRBJ1-6
cdr3_length: 16
v_call: TRBV4-2
cdr3_aa: CASSPRQGGYNSHLRF

j_call: TRBJ1-6
cdr3_length: 18
v_call: TRBV25-1
cdr3_aa: CASSPPGQGQLGSSPLHF

j_call: TRBJ2-2
cdr3_length: 15
v_call: TRBV7-3
cdr3_aa: CASSLGDRNTGELFF

j_call: TRBJ1-2
cdr3_length: 12
v_call: TRBV7-9
cdr3_aa: CASSLAPDGYTF

j_call: TRBJ2-3
cdr3_length: 16
v_call: TRBV24-1
cdr3_aa: CATSDFGGRRTDTQYF

j_call: TRBJ2-5
cdr3_length: 16
v_call: TRBV18
cdr3_aa: CASSPPSGTRRETQYF

j_call: TRBJ2-7
cdr3_length: 14
v_call: TRBV12-3/TRBV12-4
cdr3_aa: CASSSGQGVYEQYF

j_call: TRBJ2-3
cdr3_length: 17
v_call: TRBV4-2
cdr3_aa: CASDGEHSGGYTDTQYF

j_call: TRBJ1-1
cdr3_length: 16
v_call: TRBV5-1
cdr3_aa: CASSPRMEGANTEAFF

j_call: TRBJ1-2
cdr3_length: 13
v_call: TRBV19
cdr3_aa: CASSLPGPYGYTF

j_call: TRBJ2-1
cdr3_length: 13
v_call: TRBV30
cdr3_aa: CASDVGPRNEQFF

j_call: TRBJ2-3
cdr3_length: 15
v_call: TRBV19
cdr3_aa: CASYRERIRTDTQYF

j_call: TRBJ2-5
cdr3_length: 15
v_call: TRBV29-1
cdr3_aa: CSVEDGAGMQETQYF

j_call: TRBJ2-3
cdr3_length: 13
v_call: TRBV19
cdr3_aa: CASSNSKTDTQYF

j_call: TRBJ2-3
cdr3_length: 13
v_call: TRBV5-4
cdr3_aa: CASSRDGPDTQYF

j_call: TRBJ1-5
cdr3_length: 15
v_call: TRBV30
cdr3_aa: CAWSVPGISNQPQHF

j_call: TRBJ1-6
cdr3_length: 16
v_call: TRBV5-5
cdr3_aa: CASSINRGTEGSPLHF

j_call: TRBJ1-2
cdr3_length: 13
v_call: TRBV25-1
cdr3_aa: CASSDYAGDGYTF

j_call: TRBJ1-2
cdr3_length: 19
v_call: TRBV4-1
cdr3_aa: CASSQGVFVEAGGYYGYTF

j_call: TRBJ1-2
cdr3_length: 14
v_call: TRBV20-1
cdr3_aa: CSAPTGQGYYGYTF

j_call: TRBJ2-7
cdr3_length: 16
v_call: TRBV7-6
cdr3_aa: CASSLKPETGADEQYF

j_call: TRBJ1-6
cdr3_length: 13
v_call: TRBV20-1
cdr3_aa: CSTSGQGNSPLHF

j_call: TRBJ2-7
cdr3_length: 14
v_call: TRBV29-1
cdr3_aa: CSAINQQGPYEQYF

j_call: TRBJ2-7
cdr3_length: 14
v_call: TRBV15
cdr3_aa: CATSRAVAPYEQYF

j_call: TRBJ2-3
cdr3_length: 15
v_call: TRBV20-1
cdr3_aa: CSAILAGGGSDTQYF

j_call: TRBJ2-7
cdr3_length: 16
v_call: TRBV6-5
cdr3_aa: CASSYSKLVTYLEQYF

j_call: TRBJ2-7
cdr3_length: 16
v_call: TRBV10-3
cdr3_aa: CAISEDGTEAGGKQYF

j_call: TRBJ1-1
cdr3_length: 10
v_call: TRBV19
cdr3_aa: CASSTTEAFF

j_call: TRBJ2-7
cdr3_length: 12
v_call: TRBV20-1
cdr3_aa: CSAVRDRREQYF

j_call: TRBJ2-1
cdr3_length: 13
v_call: TRBV12-3/TRBV12-4
cdr3_aa: CASSPMGGYEQFF

j_call: TRBJ2-1
cdr3_length: 12
v_call: TRBV25-1
cdr3_aa: CASSLAGREQFF

j_call: TRBJ1-2
cdr3_length: 13
v_call: TRBV19
cdr3_aa: CASRDSRAYGYTF

j_call: TRBJ2-3
cdr3_length: 13
v_call: TRBV6-1
cdr3_aa: CASTPMGGDTQYF

j_call: TRBJ2-3
cdr3_length: 15
v_call: TRBV7-6
cdr3_aa: CASSSGLGARGTQYF

j_call: TRBJ2-5
cdr3_length: 13
v_call: TRBV19
cdr3_aa: CASSPISRETQYF

j_call: TRBJ2-1
cdr3_length: 16
v_call: TRBV25-1
cdr3_aa: CASSESSGGAYNEQFF

j_call: TRBJ1-2
cdr3_length: 14
v_call: TRBV7-9
cdr3_aa: CASSTRQAHYGYTF

j_call: TRBJ2-1
cdr3_length: 14
v_call: TRBV11-1
cdr3_aa: CASSLVRTVREQFF

j_call: TRBJ1-2
cdr3_length: 15
v_call: TRBV6-5
cdr3_aa: CASSYRGTGNYGYTF

j_call: TRBJ1-6
cdr3_length: 14
v_call: TRBV6-4
cdr3_aa: CASSVDRGESPLHF

j_call: TRBJ2-3
cdr3_length: 14
v_call: TRBV2
cdr3_aa: CASIASGHTDTQYF

j_call: TRBJ2-3
cdr3_length: 15
v_call: TRBV7-9
cdr3_aa: CASSSRGGTTDTQYF

j_call: TRBJ1-1
cdr3_length: 14
v_call: TRBV15
cdr3_aa: CATSLGQGNTEAFF

j_call: TRBJ2-1
cdr3_length: 12
v_call: TRBV20-1
cdr3_aa: CSAHPVHNEQPF